This section outlines one TCR beta chain sequence together with its context. Generated by immunoSEQ multiplex PCR, the TCRdb table keeps only in-frame clones and is missing some. The data show 70,000 to 80,000 clones, roughly 95% seen once. The data derive from a study of cytomegalovirus exposure and HLA in healthy donors. The CDR3 spans 12 residues. Germline CDR1 and CDR2: SNHLY and FYNNEI. V was shortened by 2 bases and J by 4 bases, with 4 bases between the two germline ends. This sequence was found in a woman in her late teens or twenties in good health and CMV-seropositive. Sequenced sample: PBMCs. This chain joins TRBV2 and TRBJ2-3; D not resolved. The CDR3 sequence: CASSELPDTQYF. In DNA form, the CDR3 reads TGTGCCAGCAGTGAACTTCCAGATACGCAGTATTTT.